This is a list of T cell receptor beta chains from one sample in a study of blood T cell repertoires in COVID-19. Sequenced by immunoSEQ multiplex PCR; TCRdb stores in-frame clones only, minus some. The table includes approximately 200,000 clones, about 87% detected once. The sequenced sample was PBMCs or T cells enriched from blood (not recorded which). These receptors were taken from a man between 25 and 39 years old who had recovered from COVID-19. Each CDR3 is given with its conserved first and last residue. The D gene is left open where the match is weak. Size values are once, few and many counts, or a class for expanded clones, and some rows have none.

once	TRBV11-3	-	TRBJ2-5	TGTGCCAGCAGCCGAGACACTGGTCTCGCCCAGTACTTC	CASSRDTGLAQYF
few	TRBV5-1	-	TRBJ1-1	TGCGCCAGCACCCGAGAGCTGCTGCCGAACACTGAAGCTTTCTTT	CASTRELLPNTEAFF
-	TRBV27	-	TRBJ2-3	TGTGCCAGCAGTTTATTGGCACCAGATACGCAGTATTTT	CASSLLAPDTQYF
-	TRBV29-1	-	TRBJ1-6	TGCAGCGTTGCCATCGGAGATAGTGGTGGACCCCTCCACTTT	CSVAIGDSGGPLHF
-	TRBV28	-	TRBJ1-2	TGTGCCAGCACCTCTAGAGGGTTCACGTATGGCTACACCTTC	CASTSRGFTYGYTF
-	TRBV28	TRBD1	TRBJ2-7	TGTGCCAGCAGTTTCCTGCAGGGGGCGTATTACGAGCAGTACTTC	CASSFLQGAYYEQYF
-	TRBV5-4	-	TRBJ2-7	TGTGCCAGCAGCTTGGGCCAGGATTACGAGCAGTACTTC	CASSLGQDYEQYF
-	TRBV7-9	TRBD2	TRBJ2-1	TGTGCCAGCGGAGTAGCGGGGGCCCTCTATGAGCAGTTCTTC	CASGVAGALYEQFF
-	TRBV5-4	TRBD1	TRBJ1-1	TGTGCCAGCAGCCGACAGGGGAACACTGAAGCTTTCTTT	CASSRQGNTEAFF
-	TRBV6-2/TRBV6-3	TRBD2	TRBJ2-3	TGTGCCAGCAGTAGCGGGACTAGCGGGAGGGATACGCAGTATTTT	CASSSGTSGRDTQYF
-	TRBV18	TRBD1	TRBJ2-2	TGTGCCAGCTCACGAACCGGGACAGGGGCCACCGGGGAGCTGTTTTTT	CASSRTGTGATGELFF
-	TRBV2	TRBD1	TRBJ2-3	TGTGCCAGCAGACCACGGACAGGGGGCACAGATACGCAGTATTTT	CASRPRTGGTDTQYF
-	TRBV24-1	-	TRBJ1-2	TGTGCCACCGGTGACAGGAACTATGGCTACACCTTC	CATGDRNYGYTF
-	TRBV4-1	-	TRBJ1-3	TGCGCCAGCAGCCACAGGGGAAGTGGAAACACCATATATTTT	CASSHRGSGNTIYF